This T cell receptor beta chain was observed in a study of blood T cell repertoires in COVID-19. Study-level information: Material from acute and convalescent COVID-19 was sourced from the United States, Italy and Spain.

TCRdb's table, derived via immunoSEQ multiplex PCR, lists solely in-frame clones and lacks some. The sample holds 250,000 to 350,000 clones, approximately 85% seen once. Seattle-derived patients entered the study during active infection and were followed longitudinally. V was pared by 7 bases and J by 3 bases, with 13 bases between. From germline, CDR1 is LNHDA and CDR2 SQIVND (reference sequence). This CDR3 comprises 14 residues. The receptor comes from a human donor with COVID-19, enrolled during active disease. The donor label of this sample is uncertain. The gene calls are TRBV19 and TRBJ1-3, with a weak D call TRBD1 (5 bases). The source material was peripheral blood. CDR3 sequence (DNA): TGTGCCAGTACGGACACCGGGTTTGGAAACACCATATATTTT. Residues: CASTDTGFGNTIYF.